This TCR beta chain stems from a study of molecular identifiers for immune sequencing clone quantification. As for this clonotype: What it recognizes is unknown.

Previously described methods and listed TCR primers were employed for the bulk TCR libraries. TCRdb redid the calling of the PCR reads with MiXCR, one entry per CDR3 protein. Among 100,000 or so distinct CDR3 sequences listed, about 35% were seen once. Study conclusions and caveats: Effector cells kept over 97% of their molecules in clones above 20 RNA copies, while naive cells kept under 1% there. Detecting spiked Jurkat TCR RNA from one cell among about a million naive cells was reportedly possible.

The CDR3 length is 15 residues. V was trimmed by 0 bases and J by 11 bases, leaving 14 bases between them. The chain joins TRBV12-3 or TRBV12-4 to TRBJ1-6; D is unresolved. The source material was naive CD8+ T cells from blood, with Jurkat cell RNA spiked in. Subset specified: FACS-sorted CD8+CD4-CCR7+CD45RA+ naive T cells. This receptor was identified in a human donor in good health. Some libraries in this study had Jurkat cell RNA spiked in. The CDR3 nucleotides are TGTGCCAGCAGTTTAGCCCCGGGAACGACGGCACCCCTCCACTTT. Its protein product is CASSLAPGTTAPLHF.